The 6 T cell receptor beta chains below come from one sample, sequenced in a study of blood T cells in healthy people across ages. Together with a sample-barcoded 5' primer, a J-beta primer mix was included in a second PCR lasting about 6 to 12 cycles. TCRdb analysed the 5' RACE reads with MiXCR anew, one entry per CDR3 protein. Of 1.5 million to 2 million distinct CDR3 sequences in the sample, over 25% were seen once. Sequencing was performed on blood. The receptors derive from a woman between 25 and 40 years old in good health.

Of note for this clonotype: Sequence at one end of the junction differs from germline and may be a read error. The chain employs TRBV11-2 and TRBJ2-7; TRBD2 agrees at 13 bases. The germline V gene encodes CDR1 SGHAT and CDR2 FQNNGV. CDR3 length equals 15 residues. The CDR3 spells CVSSLGTSGTYEQYF. CDR3 sequence (DNA): TGTGTCAGCAGCTTAGGGACTAGCGGGACCTACGAGCAGTACTTC.

The chain joins TRBV20-1 to TRBJ2-5; TRBD1 matches at 7 bases. V shed 2 bases, J shed 11 bases, and the junction held 11 bases outside the gene matches. Germline CDR1 DFQATT, CDR2 SNEGSKA (reference sequence). This CDR3 has 13 residues. The CDR3 sequence: CSARSRDSNEQYF. Here the CDR3 DNA reads TGCAGTGCTAGAAGCCGGGACAGCAATGAGCAGTACTTC.

The chain couples TRBV7-8 to TRBJ2-2; D possibly corresponds to TRBD2 (5 bases). V was trimmed by 11 bases and J by 4 bases, leaving 17 bases between them. This CDR3 contains 14 residues. Germline V CDR1 and CDR2: SGHVS, FQNEAQ. The CDR3, as DNA: TGTGCCTTGAGGGCGCGGCGAGGCACCGGGGAGCTGTTTTTT. Translated: CALRARRGTGELFF.

The rearrangement links TRBV29-1 to TRBJ2-6; no clear D. Looked up from germline, CDR1 is SQVTM and CDR2 is ANQGSEA. The CDR3 loop spans 12 amino acids. Trimming took 6 bases from V and 5 from J, leaving 8 bases between them. DNA of the CDR3: TGCAGCGTAGAGGCACGGGCCAACGTCCTGACTTTC. Translation: CSVEARANVLTF.

This clonotype was seen at least ten times. The J gene is TRBJ2-7, the V gene TRBV7-9; 11 bases align to TRBD2. CDR1 is SEHNR, CDR2 FQNEAQ, per germline (reference sequence). Germline trimming cut 5 bases from V and 2 bases from J; bases unmatched to any gene: 5. The CDR3 is 15 amino acids. CDR3 in amino acids: CASSPRLAGTYEQYF. CDR3 coding DNA: TGTGCCAGCAGCCCCCGACTAGCGGGGACCTACGAGCAGTACTTC.

This clonotype was recorded many times. This chain joins TRBV20-1 and TRBJ2-3, with TRBD2 as a possible D gene (6 bases). The CDR3 is made up of 15 amino acids. V gave up 2 bases and J gave up 2 bases, with 14 bases separating them. Germline V CDR1 and CDR2: DFQATT, SNEGSKA (reference sequence). The CDR3 DNA reads as TGCAGTGCTAGATACCTTGGCGGGGACACAGATACGCAGTATTTT. Residues: CSARYLGGDTDTQYF.